This record concerns one T cell receptor beta chain sequence. Clinical histories supplied by participants themselves formed the basis of cohort assignment. This sample was taken from a study of blood T cell repertoires in COVID-19. Across the whole study: Specimens from acute and convalescent COVID-19 originated in the United States, Italy and Spain.

Here immunoSEQ multiplex PCR was the method, and the copy in TCRdb shows in-frame clones only, minus some. The sample records around 130,000 clones, 86% being singletons. The germline V gene encodes CDR1 SNHLY and CDR2 FYNNEI. Trimming took 6 bases from V and 0 from J, leaving 8 bases between them. This CDR3 has 13 residues. This receptor was identified in a woman in her fifties or sixties who had recovered from COVID-19. Sequenced: PBMCs or T cells enriched from blood (not recorded which). The chain has TRBV2 and TRBJ1-1; D call uncertain. Here the CDR3 DNA reads TGTGCCAGCAGGAGTATCATGAACACTGAAGCTTTCTTT. It specifies CASRSIMNTEAFF.